These 27 T cell receptor beta chains share one sample of origin, sequenced in a study of cytotoxic CD8 clonotypes in ibrutinib-treated CLL. The data were produced by immunoSEQ multiplex PCR, yet TCRdb's version contains in-frame clones alone and is incomplete. The table lists some 150,000 clones, roughly three quarters of them singletons. Here the sequenced sample was PBMCs, taken after 12 months of ibrutinib treatment. These receptors were collected from a human donor with chronic lymphocytic leukemia.

The chain combines TRBV28 with TRBJ1-2, with 7 positions matching TRBD1. Germline V CDR1 and CDR2: MDHEN, SYDVKM. V shed 5 bases and J 3 bases; nucleotides not matched to a gene: 6. The CDR3 totals 14 residues. Here the CDR3 reads CASSPRQGYYGYTF. In DNA form, the CDR3 reads TGTGCCAGCAGTCCTCGACAGGGTTACTATGGCTACACCTTC.

The J gene is TRBJ2-7, the V gene TRBV7-6, with TRBD2 matching 8 bases. V lost 4 bases to trimming and J lost 2 bases; unmatched junction nucleotides: 10. This CDR3 is 16 amino acids long. Germline-derived CDR1 and CDR2 are SGHVS and FNYEAQ. Here the CDR3 DNA reads TGTGCCAGCAGCTCCGTAGCGGGACCAAAACCCTACGAGCAGTACTTC. Translating gives CASSSVAGPKPYEQYF.

The chain recombines TRBV18 with TRBJ1-2; 9 bases map to TRBD1. CDR3 length: 15 residues. In germline, CDR1 is KGHSH, CDR2 LQKENI. The J segment lost 7 bases and the V segment lost 2 bases, leaving 8 bases of the junction unmatched. CDR3 nucleotide sequence: TGTGCCAGCTCACCATGGACAGGGGCGCTGTCTGGCTACACCTTC. Translating it yields CASSPWTGALSGYTF.

This chain connects TRBV11-1 to TRBJ2-7, with 8 bases lining up with TRBD2. The V gene's germline CDR1 is SGHAT and CDR2 FQDESV (reference sequence). Trimming removed 5 bases from V and 3 bases from J; junction bases left unmatched: 6. The CDR3 contains 14 residues. The CDR3: CASSPSGSRYEQYF. The CDR3 bases are TGTGCCAGCAGCCCGAGCGGGAGCCGCTACGAGCAGTACTTC. The whole variable domain, remainder taken from reference TRBV11-1 and TRBJ2-7, is EAEVAQSPRYKITEKSQAVAFWCDPISGHATLYWYRQILGQGPELLVQFQDESVVDDSQLPKDRFSAERLKGVDSTLKIQPAELGDSAMYLCASSPSGSRYEQYFGPGTRLTVT.

The chain has TRBV18 and TRBJ2-3, with D unresolved. Trimming cost V 3 bases and J 0 bases, with 16 bases left between them. Germline loops: CDR1 KGHSH, CDR2 LQKENI. This CDR3 is built from 17 residues. The DNA for the CDR3 is TGTGCCAGCTCACCTCTACTGGCGGCCCCGAGCACAGATACGCAGTATTTT. This translates into CASSPLLAAPSTDTQYF.

V usage is TRBV9 and J usage is TRBJ2-7, with 13 bases matching TRBD2. CDR1 SGDLS and CDR2 YYNGEE come from the germline V gene. This CDR3 spans 16 amino acids. Losses at the gene ends were 3 bases for V and 4 bases for J; bases not matched to a gene: 7. CDR3 in amino acids: CASSAGGTSGMYEQYF. CDR3 sequence (DNA): TGTGCCAGCAGCGCAGGCGGGACTAGCGGGATGTACGAGCAGTACTTC.

This clone showed up just once. The rearrangement links TRBV9 to TRBJ2-3; 13 bases are shared with TRBD2. Trimming cost V 4 bases and J 5 bases; bases outside gene matches: 16. The CDR3 is made up of 19 amino acids. The V gene's germline CDR1 is SGDLS and CDR2 YYNGEE. The CDR3 region has the DNA TGTGCCAGCAGCTCGAATGAAAGGACTAGCGGGAGCGGGAAAGATACGCAGTATTTT. It codes for CASSSNERTSGSGKDTQYF.

J is TRBJ2-4 and V is TRBV5-1; TRBD2 aligns across 8 bases. There are 14 residues in the CDR3. The V segment lost 4 bases and the J segment 9 bases; nucleotides outside the gene matches: 9. Germline V CDR1 and CDR2: SGHRS, YFSETQ. CDR3 bases: TGCGCCAGCAGCCCGGACACCGGGAGGGGCATTCAGTACTTC. Amino acid sequence: CASSPDTGRGIQYF.

The V call is TRBV28, the J call TRBJ1-1, with a possible D match to TRBD1 (6 bases). The V and J ends lost 3 bases and 1 base respectively, with 12 bases between them. Germline CDR1 reads MDHEN; CDR2 reads SYDVKM. The CDR3 length is 15 residues. Here the CDR3 reads CASSFTTGWNTEAFF. The CDR3 nucleotides read TGTGCCAGCAGTTTTACGACAGGTTGGAACACTGAAGCTTTCTTT.

The rearrangement uses TRBV11-2 and TRBJ2-3; D is ambiguous. The ends were cut back, 5 bases at V and 3 bases at J, with 12 bases in the middle. The germline V gene encodes CDR1 SGHAT and CDR2 FQNNGV. The CDR3 is 14 amino acids. For the CDR3, the DNA is TGTGCCAGCAGCCTGGGCGCTCAGACAGATACGCAGTATTTT. It yields the protein CASSLGAQTDTQYF.

The rearrangement links TRBV10-3 to TRBJ2-7, with D uncertain. The CDR3 sequence is 15 residues long. V lost 1 base and J 2 bases, leaving 12 bases between the germline ends. Germline values: CDR1 ENHRY, CDR2 SYGVKD. The CDR3 region is CAISEWAGSPYEQYF. CDR3 sequence (DNA): TGTGCCATCAGTGAGTGGGCAGGCTCCCCCTACGAGCAGTACTTC.

This chain uses TRBV7-9 with TRBJ2-1; 10 bases are a match to TRBD2. The germline V gene has CDR1 SEHNR and CDR2 FQNEAQ (reference sequence). CDR3 size: 18 residues. J lost 3 bases, V lost 7 bases, and 15 bases had no gene match. The chain's CDR3 is CASNPPRASGSNYNEQFF. The CDR3 nucleotides read TGTGCCAGCAACCCCCCTCGAGCTAGCGGGAGCAACTACAATGAGCAGTTCTTC. Looking up the rest from reference TRBV7-9 and TRBJ2-1 gives the full variable domain: DTGVSQNPRHKITKRGQNVTFRCDPISEHNRLYWYRQTLGQGPEFLTYFQNEAQLEKSRLLSDRFSAERPKGSFSTLEIQRTEQGDSAMYLCASNPPRASGSNYNEQFFGPGTRLTVL.

The chain's CDR3 is CASSPSYGYTF. CDR3 in DNA: TGTGCCAGCAGCCCCTCCTATGGCTACACCTTC. The chain carries TRBV7-9 and TRBJ1-2, with D unresolved. Trimming stripped 5 bases from V and 4 bases from J, with 5 bases between. Per germline, CDR1 SEHNR and CDR2 FQNEAQ (reference sequence). This CDR3 contains 11 residues.

This chain links TRBV9 with TRBJ2-6, with a tentative D call TRBD2 (6 bases). The CDR3 runs 17 residues. Trimming left V 0 bases short and J 1 base short, with 11 bases between. Per germline, CDR1 SGDLS and CDR2 YYNGEE. The DNA of the CDR3 is TGTGCCAGCAGCGTAGCTCCGGGGAGGTCTGGGGCCAACGTCCTGACTTTC. Translating it yields CASSVAPGRSGANVLTF.

The chain has TRBV5-5 and TRBJ2-7; 7 positions match TRBD1. Looked up from germline, CDR1 is SGHKS and CDR2 is YYEKEE (reference sequence). V gave up 5 bases and J gave up 0 bases; unmatched junction bases: 8. The CDR3 covers 15 residues. The DNA of the CDR3 is TGTGCCAGCAGGGGACAGCTAGGCTCCTCCTACGAGCAGTACTTC. Its protein is CASRGQLGSSYEQYF.

The genes are TRBV9 and TRBJ2-5; 12 bases fit TRBD2. Germline V gene data show CDR1 as SGDLS and CDR2 as YYNGEE. The V gene end was trimmed by 4 bases and the J gene end by 0 bases; junction bases not matched to a gene: 4. The CDR3 is 16 residues long. For the CDR3, the DNA is TGTGCCAGCAGCCCAAGACTAGCGGGAGACCAAGAGACCCAGTACTTC. This translates into CASSPRLAGDQETQYF.

The rearrangement uses TRBV19 and TRBJ1-5; no clear D gene. Trimming shortened V by 1 base and J by 7 bases, and 5 bases separated the two germline ends. The CDR3 has 12 amino acids. Looked up from germline, CDR1 is LNHDA and CDR2 is SQIVND (reference sequence). The CDR3 nucleotides read TGTGCCAGTAGTATAGGGTGGCAGCCCCAGCATTTT. Translating gives CASSIGWQPQHF.

The V call is TRBV18, the J call TRBJ2-7, with TRBD2 identical over 11 bases. This CDR3 contains 15 residues. In germline, CDR1 is KGHSH, CDR2 LQKENI. Trimming cost V 3 bases and J 2 bases; bases outside gene matches: 3. The CDR3 DNA follows: TGTGCCAGCTCACCGGGACTAGCGGAAACCTACGAGCAGTACTTC. Residues: CASSPGLAETYEQYF.

The gene calls are TRBV6-5 and TRBJ2-7; TRBD1 or TRBD2 may be the D gene (5 bases each). Germline CDR1 reads MNHEY; CDR2 reads SVGAGI. Trimming stripped 0 bases from V and 4 bases from J, with 16 bases between. The CDR3 loop spans 16 amino acids. The CDR3 here is CASSYSIVRGPYEQYF. The CDR3 nucleotides are TGTGCCAGCAGTTACTCGATCGTACGGGGACCGTACGAGCAGTACTTC.

The rearrangement uses TRBV5-8 and TRBJ2-3; D not certain. Germline loops: CDR1 SGHTS, CDR2 YDEGEE. The CDR3 is 15 amino acids. V was cut by 4 bases and J by 5 bases, with 17 bases left in between. The CDR3 reads CASSRTHPKGDTQYF. The CDR3 nucleotides read TGTGCCAGCAGCCGGACGCACCCGAAGGGAGATACGCAGTATTTT.

The chain links TRBV6-5 to TRBJ1-1, with a tentative D call TRBD1 (6 bases). Trimming pared 7 bases from V and 5 bases from J, leaving 17 bases between. The length of the CDR3 is 14 residues. Germline CDR1 reads MNHEY; CDR2 reads SVGAGI. The CDR3 nucleotides are TGTGCCAGCATCATTTGGGTAGGGGGAACTGAAGCTTTCTTT. Amino acid sequence: CASIIWVGGTEAFF.

The chain joins TRBV5-6 to TRBJ1-1; TRBD1 might be the D (5 bases). Germline lookup yields CDR1 SGHDT and CDR2 YYEEEE. V was pared by 7 bases and J by 3 bases, with 16 bases between. This CDR3 region has 14 residues. The CDR3 loop reads CASAWGYRYTEAFF. For the CDR3, the DNA is TGTGCCAGCGCCTGGGGGTACAGGTACACTGAAGCTTTCTTT.

This clone was recorded a few times. This sequence joins TRBV27 and TRBJ1-2; D gene uncertain. CDR1 and CDR2 (germline): MNHEY, SMNVEV (reference sequence). Trimming took 2 bases from V and 4 from J, leaving 5 bases between them. CDR3 length: 12 amino acids. This chain's CDR3 is CASSLDGYGYTF. CDR3 nucleotides: TGTGCCAGCAGTTTAGACGGCTATGGCTACACCTTC.

The rearrangement joins TRBV19 to TRBJ2-3, with TRBD1 matching over 9 bases. Per germline, CDR1 LNHDA and CDR2 SQIVND (reference sequence). CDR3 size: 15 residues. J gave up 1 base and V 6 bases, and 5 bases lay outside the gene matches. Here the CDR3 DNA reads TGTGCCAGTAGCGATACAGGGGGCGGCACAGATACGCAGTATTTT. It specifies CASSDTGGGTDTQYF.

The chain uses TRBV14 and TRBJ2-7; D is uncertain. From germline, CDR1 is SGHDN and CDR2 FVKESK. The CDR3 totals 16 residues. V was trimmed by 1 base and J by 0 bases, leaving 13 bases between them. CDR3 region: CASSQAVWQNSYEQYF. The CDR3 DNA is TGTGCCAGCAGCCAAGCAGTTTGGCAGAACTCCTACGAGCAGTACTTC.

This chain links TRBV7-6 with TRBJ2-5, with 9 bases lining up with TRBD1. This CDR3 comprises 14 residues. Germline lookup yields CDR1 SGHVS and CDR2 FNYEAQ. The junction had 5 bases not matched to a gene; V was cut back by 5 bases and J by 4 bases. The CDR3 is CASSMGQGGETQYF. As DNA, the CDR3 is TGTGCCAGCAGCATGGGACAGGGTGGAGAGACCCAGTACTTC.

This chain joins TRBV28 and TRBJ2-7; D gene ambiguous. CDR3 size: 12 residues. V was pared by 2 bases and J by 3 bases, with 5 bases between. CDR1 MDHEN and CDR2 SYDVKM come from the germline V gene. In nucleotides, the CDR3 is TGTGCCAGCAGTTTACCCCTCTACGAGCAGTACTTC. Translated: CASSLPLYEQYF.